These 4 T cell receptor beta chains share one sample of origin, sequenced in a study of graft-versus-host responses after intestinal transplantation. The assay was immunoSEQ multiplex PCR, and TCRdb's table has in-frame clones only and misses some. The sample includes about 23,000 clones, around 78% of them seen just once. Graft tissue was processed to release intraepithelial and lamina propria lymphocytes. The material sequenced was ileum tissue, taken 12 days after intestinal transplant. These receptor sequences come from a human patient who received an intestinal transplant, so some T cells may come from the graft donor.

This clone was seen more than once but under ten times. The genes are TRBV7-2 and TRBJ1-3; D uncertain. The germline CDR1 and CDR2 sequences are SGHTA and FQGNSA. The CDR3 is made up of 13 amino acids. The ends were cut back, 5 bases at V and 1 base at J, with 6 bases in the middle. This CDR3 reads CASSGESGNTIYF. The CDR3, as DNA: TGTGCCAGCAGCGGGGAGTCTGGAAACACCATATATTTT.

This clone was counted a single time. The chain is built from TRBV4-1 and TRBJ1-4; 10 bases are a match to TRBD1. Germline loops: CDR1 MGHRA, CDR2 YSYEKL. The CDR3 contains 16 residues. The V and J ends lost 4 bases and 5 bases, in that order; junction bases with no gene match: 7. The CDR3 loop reads CASSPGPGQGNEKLFF. The CDR3 nucleotides read TGCGCCAGCAGCCCAGGCCCGGGACAGGGGAATGAAAAACTGTTTTTT.

The chain uses TRBV7-2 and TRBJ2-2; maybe TRBD1 (5 bases). Trimming took off 2 bases at V and 7 bases at J, with 17 bases between the two ends. CDR3 size: 16 residues. The germline CDR1 and CDR2 sequences are SGHTA and FQGNSA. The CDR3 bases are TGTGCCAGCAGCTTAATGAGAGTGGGGCTGGGCGGGGAGCTGTTTTTT. It translates to CASSLMRVGLGGELFF.

This clone is a singleton in its sample. The CDR3 is CASTTTPQNEQFF. CDR3 nucleotides: TGTGCCAGCACCACCACCCCCCAGAATGAGCAGTTCTTC. The J gene is TRBJ2-1, the V gene TRBV7-8; D is ambiguous. The CDR3 is made up of 13 amino acids. The V end was cut by 7 bases, the J end by 7 bases, with 14 bases between. Germline lookup yields CDR1 SGHVS and CDR2 FQNEAQ.